This TCR beta chain came from a study of human T cells and chemical hapten exposure. At the level of the study: DPC at 2% was the sensitizing agent, placed on approximately 2 cm by approximately 2 cm of upper inner arm skin. 0.01% DPC was applied to the upper back in patch tests, which were read at 6 days. Across the whole study, which lasted about 23 weeks, patients were given diphenylcyclopropenone on the scalp once a week.

This clonotype was detected ten times or more. Time point described: patch test 3, about 24 weeks after DPC sensitization. Stated treatment: therapeutic diphenylcyclopropenone sensitization with weekly scalp DPC. Germline V gives CDR1 MNHEY, CDR2 SMNVEV (reference sequence). The CDR3 has 17 amino acids. The V and J ends lost 8 bases and 6 bases, in that order; junction bases with no gene match: 14. As the library was built, unique molecular identifiers were attached to individual cDNA molecules. One entry per CDR3 protein, called by TCRdb with MiXCR from the RACE reads. The top ten clones hold over 3.5% of a sample with about 84,000 distinct CDR3 sequences, under 14% of them seen once.

V gene TRBV27 combines with J gene TRBJ2-7; 15 positions match TRBD2. The source material was whole blood, sampled in connection with sensitization to the hapten diphenylcyclopropenone (DPC). The source is a woman between 50 and 59 years old with alopecia areata. Some clones in this sample may be carry-over from other donors' samples. This chain's CDR3 is CASGHPGLAGGPREQYF. The DNA for the CDR3 is TGTGCCAGCGGACACCCGGGACTAGCGGGAGGCCCCCGCGAGCAGTACTTC.